This T cell receptor (beta chain) was observed in a study of PD-1 blockade in classical Hodgkin lymphoma. Study as a whole: The study gave patients nivolumab 3 mg/kg intravenously every 2 weeks.

All trial patients relapsed after autologous stem cell transplantation. Reported best responses ranged across complete response, partial response or progressive disease. The germline gives CDR1 ENHRY, CDR2 SYGVKD. This CDR3 is 13 amino acids long. The V and J ends lost 3 bases and 8 bases respectively, with 11 bases between them. As for this clone: Its antigen is not known.

TCRdb keeps only in-frame clones here, not all; method: immunoSEQ multiplex PCR. The profile shows tens of thousands of clones, 89% of them singletons. Study-wide results and caveats: The diversity seen at baseline in complete responders resembled that of newly diagnosed patients. Significant TCR diversity gains by C4D1 occurred in CD4+ but not CD8+ cells.

The receptor comes from a human donor with classical Hodgkin lymphoma. The gene calls are TRBV10-3 and TRBJ2-4; the D is unclear. The starting material was peripheral blood mononuclear cells (PBMCs), obtained before the second cycle of nivolumab. CDR3 sequence (DNA): TGTGCCATCAGTGAACGTGTGTCGTACATTCAGTACTTC. As protein: CAISERVSYIQYF.